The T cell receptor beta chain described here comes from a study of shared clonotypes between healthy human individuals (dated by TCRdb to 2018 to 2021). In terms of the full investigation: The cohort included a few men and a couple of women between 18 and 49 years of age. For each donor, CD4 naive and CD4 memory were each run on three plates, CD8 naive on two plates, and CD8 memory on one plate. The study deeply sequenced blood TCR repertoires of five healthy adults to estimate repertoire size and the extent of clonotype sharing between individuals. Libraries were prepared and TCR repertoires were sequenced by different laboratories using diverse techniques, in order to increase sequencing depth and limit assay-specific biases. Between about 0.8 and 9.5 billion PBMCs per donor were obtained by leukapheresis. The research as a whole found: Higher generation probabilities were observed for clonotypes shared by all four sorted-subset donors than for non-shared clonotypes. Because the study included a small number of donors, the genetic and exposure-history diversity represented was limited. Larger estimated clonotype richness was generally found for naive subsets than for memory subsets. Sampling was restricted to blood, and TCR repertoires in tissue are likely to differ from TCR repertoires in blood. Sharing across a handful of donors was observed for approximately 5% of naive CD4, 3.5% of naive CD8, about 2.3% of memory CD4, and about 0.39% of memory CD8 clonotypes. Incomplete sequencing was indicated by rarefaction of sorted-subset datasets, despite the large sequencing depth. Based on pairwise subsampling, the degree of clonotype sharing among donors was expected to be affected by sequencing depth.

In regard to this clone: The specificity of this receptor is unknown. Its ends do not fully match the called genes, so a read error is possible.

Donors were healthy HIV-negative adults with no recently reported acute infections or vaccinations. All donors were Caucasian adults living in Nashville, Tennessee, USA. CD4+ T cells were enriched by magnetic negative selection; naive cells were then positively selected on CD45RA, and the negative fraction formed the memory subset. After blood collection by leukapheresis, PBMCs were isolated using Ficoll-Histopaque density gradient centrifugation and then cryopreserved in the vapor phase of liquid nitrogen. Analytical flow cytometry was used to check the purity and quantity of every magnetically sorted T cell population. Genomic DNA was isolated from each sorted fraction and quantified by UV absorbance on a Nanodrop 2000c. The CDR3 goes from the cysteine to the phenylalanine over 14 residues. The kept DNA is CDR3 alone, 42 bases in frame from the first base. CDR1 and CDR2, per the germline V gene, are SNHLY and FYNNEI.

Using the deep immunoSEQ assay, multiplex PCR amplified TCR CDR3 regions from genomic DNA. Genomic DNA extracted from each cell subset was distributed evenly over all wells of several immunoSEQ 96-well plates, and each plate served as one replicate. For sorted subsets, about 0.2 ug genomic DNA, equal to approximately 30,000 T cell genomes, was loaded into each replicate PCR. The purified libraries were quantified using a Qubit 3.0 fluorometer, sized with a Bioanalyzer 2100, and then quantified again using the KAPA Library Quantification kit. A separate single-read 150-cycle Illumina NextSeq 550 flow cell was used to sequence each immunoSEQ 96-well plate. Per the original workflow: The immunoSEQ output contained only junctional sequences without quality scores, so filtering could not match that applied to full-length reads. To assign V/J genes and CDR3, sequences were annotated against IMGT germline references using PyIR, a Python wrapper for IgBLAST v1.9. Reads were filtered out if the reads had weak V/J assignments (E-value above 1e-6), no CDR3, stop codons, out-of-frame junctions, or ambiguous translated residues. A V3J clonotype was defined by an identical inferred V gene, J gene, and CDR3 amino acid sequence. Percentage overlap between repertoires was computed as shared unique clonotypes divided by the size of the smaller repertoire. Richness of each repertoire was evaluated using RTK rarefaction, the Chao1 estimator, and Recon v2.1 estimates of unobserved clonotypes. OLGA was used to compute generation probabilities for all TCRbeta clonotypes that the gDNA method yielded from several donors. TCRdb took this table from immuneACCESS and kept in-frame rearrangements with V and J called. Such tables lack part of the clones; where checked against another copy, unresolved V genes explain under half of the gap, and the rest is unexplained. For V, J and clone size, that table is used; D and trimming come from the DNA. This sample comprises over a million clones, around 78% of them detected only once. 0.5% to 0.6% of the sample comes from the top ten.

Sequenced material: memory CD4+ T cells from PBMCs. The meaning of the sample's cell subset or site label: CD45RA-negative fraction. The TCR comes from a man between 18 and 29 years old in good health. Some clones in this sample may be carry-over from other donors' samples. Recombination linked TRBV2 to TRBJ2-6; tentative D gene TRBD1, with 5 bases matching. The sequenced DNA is TGTGCCAGTAAGACAGAATCTGGGGCCAACGCCCTGACTTTC. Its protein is CASKTESGANALTF.